The 3 T cell receptor beta chains below all came from one sample that was sequenced in a study of blood T cell repertoires in COVID-19. Sequencing used immunoSEQ multiplex PCR; TCRdb keeps in-frame clones, though not all of them. The top ten clones hold roughly 13% of a sample with approximately 250,000 clones, approximately 86% of them seen once. Material for sequencing was peripheral blood. All receptors come from a woman in her seventies with COVID-19, enrolled during active disease.

This clone is a singleton in its sample. The gene calls are TRBV5-1 and TRBJ1-2, with TRBD1 matching 7 bases. V gave up 2 bases and J gave up 0 bases; unmatched junction bases: 1. The CDR3 is 14 residues long. Germline CDR1 is SGHRS and CDR2 is YFSETQ. For the CDR3, the DNA is TGCGCCAGCAGCTTCGGACAGGCTAACTATGGCTACACCTTC. It specifies CASSFGQANYGYTF.

The rearrangement uses TRBV21-1 and TRBJ1-1; no DNA check was done on the table's D call, TRBD1. TRBV21-1 is a pseudogene locus. CDR3 length: 15 amino acids. CDR3: CASSKAKGLNTEAFF. The CDR3 DNA follows: TGTGCCAGCAGCAAAGCTAAGGGGTTGAACACTGAAGCTTTCTTT.

The J gene is TRBJ1-2, the V gene TRBV9; TRBD1 aligns across 9 bases. The germline V gene encodes CDR1 SGDLS and CDR2 YYNGEE. The CDR3 sequence is 14 residues long. J gave up 4 bases and V 0 bases, and 1 base lay outside the gene matches. CDR3 sequence reads: CASSVAGQGYGYTF. The CDR3 bases are TGTGCCAGCAGCGTAGCGGGACAGGGCTATGGCTACACCTTC.